This record looks at one TCR beta chain sequence and its context. Its antigen is not identified. TCRdb re-analysed the 5' RACE reads in MiXCR, keeping a single row per CDR3 protein. The repertoire has 550,000 or so distinct CDR3 sequences, under 25% of them found once; the top ten carry over 11%. This sample is part of a study of T cells after yellow fever vaccination. As for the study in general: SMART-Seq v4 Ultra Low Input served to prepare low-cell-number fractions.

Whole-study findings and limits: There was a small share of clonotypes that showed up in both the CD4 and CD8 compartments.

The CDR3 is 15 amino acids. Per germline, CDR1 SGHTA and CDR2 FQGNSA. The J segment lost 10 bases and the V segment lost 5 bases, leaving 8 bases of the junction unmatched. The sample in question was PBMCs, obtained 15 days after the yellow fever booster vaccination. The sequence derives from a man aged 25-40 years who received the YFV17D yellow fever vaccine. V gene TRBV7-2 combines with J gene TRBJ2-1, with 13 bases aligning to TRBD2. CDR3 DNA sequence: TGTGCCAGCAGCACTAGCGGGAGGGCCAATTGGGAGCAGTTCTTC. It specifies CASSTSGRANWEQFF.